This T cell receptor (beta chain) was sequenced for a study of regulatory T cells in long-lasting Graves disease. Study background: Antithyroid drug use was under 3 months in newly diagnosed Graves' patients.

CDR3-region Arm-PCR and iRepertoire HTBI primers produced the TCR beta libraries. As originally analysed: Identification yielded some 60 TRBV and about 15 TRBJ segments across samples. TCRdb processed the multiplex PCR reads anew with MiXCR; each CDR3 protein has one entry. None of the V and J calls come from the authors' own analysis; TCRdb made them. The sample records around 420,000 distinct CDR3 sequences, 15% to 17% being singletons. This clonotype was recorded many times. What it binds is not known. Looked up from germline, CDR1 is SGHNT and CDR2 is YYREEE (reference sequence). The CDR3 loop spans 15 amino acids. With 4 bases clipped from V and 9 bases from J, the junction kept 7 bases outside the gene matches. Notes on the study in general: There was favoring of TRBV28, TRBJ1-2 and TRBJ2-5 in persistent disease.

Time point meaning: newly diagnosed GD, antithyroid drugs for less than 3 months. After RNA was extracted from PBMCs, the TCR library was made from it. The clonotype was recovered from a female donor with Graves disease. Sequenced here: peripheral blood mononuclear cells (PBMCs), sampled at new diagnosis, from a patient treated with antithyroid drugs. The chain has TRBV5-4 and TRBJ2-1; 13 bases map to TRBD2. CDR3 in DNA: TGTGCCAGCAGCCCCAGACTAGCGGGAGGAGGTGAGCAGTTCTTC. Encoded protein: CASSPRLAGGGEQFF.